The 26 T cell receptor beta chains below come from one sample, sequenced in a study of cytomegalovirus exposure and HLA in healthy donors. The study ran its PCR with 60 Vbeta and 13 Jbeta primers. Some clones are missing from TCRdb's copy, which holds only in-frame ones; the method was immunoSEQ multiplex PCR. The sample comprises 150,000 to 180,000 clones, around 74% of which are singletons, and roughly 2.8% rests with the top ten. The sequencing sample was made of PBMCs. The receptors here all came from a man younger than 30 in good health and CMV-seronegative.

This chain connects TRBV28 to TRBJ1-1, with D possibly TRBD1 on 5 matching bases. The CDR3 runs to 15 residues. Germline loops: CDR1 MDHEN, CDR2 SYDVKM. Between the trimmed V and J ends, which lost 2 bases and 1 base, there was a span of 11 bases. The CDR3 loop is CASSLAGVTNTEAFF. In nucleotides, the CDR3 is TGTGCCAGCAGTTTAGCGGGGGTTACGAACACTGAAGCTTTCTTT.

This clone appeared a single time. The V call is TRBV5-1, the J call TRBJ1-1; tentative D call: TRBD1 (5 bases). V was pared by 7 bases and J by 3 bases, with 13 bases between. Germline CDR1 SGHRS, CDR2 YFSETQ. The CDR3 extends over 13 amino acids. CDR3: CASGFGGDTEAFF. CDR3 in DNA: TGCGCCAGCGGATTTGGGGGGGACACTGAAGCTTTCTTT.

The rearrangement links TRBV20-1 to TRBJ1-2; D unclear. Deletions cut 8 bases from V and 8 bases from J, with 15 bases between. Germline CDR1 and CDR2: DFQATT and SNEGSKA (reference sequence). CDR3 length equals 11 residues. The CDR3 region has the DNA TGCAGTCCCGTCCCCCCCCGGGGCTACACCTTC. Its translation is CSPVPPRGYTF.

The chain combines TRBV11-3 with TRBJ1-2; D is perhaps TRBD1 (6 bases). Germline V CDR1 and CDR2: SGHNT, YENEEA. The CDR3 totals 14 residues. Deletions cut 8 bases from V and 3 bases from J, with 16 bases between. CDR3 in amino acids: CASWETGVHYGYTF. The CDR3 coding sequence is TGTGCCAGCTGGGAGACAGGAGTTCACTATGGCTACACCTTC. The variable domain in full, completed from reference TRBV11-3 and TRBJ1-2, reads EAGVVQSPRYKIIEKKQPVAFWCNPISGHNTLYWYLQNLGQGPELLIRYENEEAVDDSQLPKDRFSAERLKGVDSTLKIQPAELGDSAVYLCASWETGVHYGYTFGSGTRLTVV.

The chain carries TRBV27 and TRBJ1-2; D is unresolved. Trimming left V 8 bases short and J 5 bases short, with 18 bases between. Germline CDR1 and CDR2: MNHEY and SMNVEV (reference sequence). The CDR3 has 14 amino acids. DNA for the CDR3: TGTGCCAGCGGAACTAGACAAGACCCTTATGGCTACACCTTC. Translating it yields CASGTRQDPYGYTF.

The V call is TRBV5-6, the J call TRBJ2-2; D ambiguous. The CDR3 runs 13 residues. Trimming removed 2 bases at V and 4 bases at J, with 6 bases between. Germline V lookup: CDR1 SGHDT, CDR2 YYEEEE. In DNA form, the CDR3 reads TGTGCCAGCAGCTTCCACATCACCGGGGAGCTGTTTTTT. This sequence encodes CASSFHITGELFF.

J is TRBJ1-6 and V is TRBV19, with D unresolved. Per germline, CDR1 LNHDA and CDR2 SQIVND (reference sequence). The CDR3 totals 14 residues. V lost 4 bases to trimming and J lost 5 bases, with 9 bases between them. The CDR3 DNA reads TGTGCCAGTAGTACAGAGGGCCATAATTCACCCCTCCACTTT. Protein sequence: CASSTEGHNSPLHF.

This clone has only one observation. V gene TRBV4-1 combines with J gene TRBJ1-5; D gene unclear. V gave up 6 bases and J gave up 4 bases, with 13 bases separating them. The CDR3 covers 14 residues. From germline, CDR1 is MGHRA and CDR2 YSYEKL. In DNA, the CDR3 is TGCGCCAGCAGGGATGTTGGGAGAAATCAGCCCCAGCATTTT. Its translation is CASRDVGRNQPQHF.

The V and J genes are TRBV4-1 and TRBJ1-6; 9 positions match TRBD1. Looked up from germline, CDR1 is MGHRA and CDR2 is YSYEKL. The V segment lost 3 bases and the J segment 6 bases; nucleotides outside the gene matches: 6. This CDR3 has 16 amino acids. The CDR3: CASSQVVGQGNSPLHF. Here the CDR3 DNA reads TGCGCCAGCAGCCAGGTAGTGGGACAGGGTAATTCACCCCTCCACTTT.

The table lists this clone with a few counts. CDR3 coding DNA: TGTGCCAGCAGCCAAGATAGGGGACAGGGTCACTGCGAGCAGTACGTC. Its protein product is CASSQDRGQGHCEQYV. The chain joins TRBV14 to TRBJ2-7; 9 nucleotides match TRBD1. V shed 0 bases and J 6 bases; nucleotides not matched to a gene: 9. The CDR3 has 16 amino acids. Looked up from germline, CDR1 is SGHDN and CDR2 is FVKESK.

The genes are TRBV19 and TRBJ2-1; 11 bases are a match to TRBD2. The CDR3 totals 15 residues. V lost 6 bases, J lost 1 base, and 2 bases stayed unmatched. Per germline, CDR1 LNHDA and CDR2 SQIVND (reference sequence). CDR3 coding DNA: TGTGCCAGTAGCCTAGCGGGGGGATCCTACAATGAGCAGTTCTTC. It specifies CASSLAGGSYNEQFF.

The rearrangement joins TRBV6-4 to TRBJ1-1, with 10 bases fitting TRBD1. Germline-derived CDR1 and CDR2 are MRHNA and SNTAGT. V dropped 0 bases and J dropped 3; count of bases not matched to a gene: 1. The CDR3 covers 15 residues. CDR3 in amino acids: CASSDSTGGHTEAFF. In DNA, the CDR3 is TGTGCCAGCAGTGACTCGACAGGGGGCCACACTGAAGCTTTCTTT.

There are a few counts of this clone. Other DNA sequences in this sample translate to the same CDR3. V and J are TRBV10-3 and TRBJ1-2; D is possibly TRBD1 (6 bases). CDR1 and CDR2 (germline): ENHRY, SYGVKD. CDR3 length: 13 amino acids. V gave up 6 bases and J gave up 4 bases, with 12 bases separating them. CDR3 region: CAISEGGAYGYTF. The CDR3 coding sequence is TGTGCCATCAGCGAGGGGGGGGCCTATGGCTACACCTTC.

On this clone itself: Other DNA sequences in the sample encode the same CDR3. This sequence joins TRBV18 and TRBJ2-7; 11 bases match TRBD2. This CDR3 is built from 14 residues. V shed 4 bases and J 4 bases; nucleotides not matched to a gene: 3. Germline V gene lookup returns CDR1 KGHSH and CDR2 LQKENI. The CDR3 protein is CASSLLAGGYEQYF. The CDR3 DNA reads as TGTGCCAGCTCACTGCTAGCGGGGGGTTACGAGCAGTACTTC.

The chain recombines TRBV2 with TRBJ2-7; D is unresolved. Germline CDR1 reads SNHLY; CDR2 reads FYNNEI. CDR3 length: 12 amino acids. Deletions cut 6 bases from V and 11 bases from J, with 17 bases between. Here the CDR3 reads CASSDEPGREYV. In nucleotides, the CDR3 is TGTGCCAGCAGCGACGAACCAGGACGGGAGTACGTC.

The chain combines TRBV27 with TRBJ2-2, with unresolved D. V was cut by 2 bases and J by 7 bases, with 8 bases left in between. CDR1 and CDR2 (germline): MNHEY, SMNVEV (reference sequence). The CDR3 contains 13 residues. This CDR3 reads CASSLMGVGELFF. CDR3 bases: TGTGCCAGCAGTTTAATGGGCGTCGGGGAGCTGTTTTTT.

V is TRBV28 and J is TRBJ1-1, with D possibly being TRBD1 (5 bases). V was clipped by 6 bases and J by 3 bases, with 14 bases between them. Per germline, CDR1 MDHEN and CDR2 SYDVKM. CDR3 length: 14 amino acids. CDR3 DNA: TGTGCCAGCAGCCGTAGGTTAGGGGACACTGAAGCTTTCTTT. It is translated as CASSRRLGDTEAFF.

The chain carries TRBV10-3 and TRBJ2-3; TRBD2 agrees at 11 bases. CDR1 is ENHRY, CDR2 SYGVKD, per germline. With V trimmed by 2 bases and J by 7 bases, 2 bases remained unmatched. The CDR3 extends over 14 amino acids. The CDR3 is CAISETSGGYTQYF. The CDR3, as DNA: TGTGCCATCAGTGAGACTAGCGGGGGATATACGCAGTATTTT.

The CDR3 region is CAWDRDRGYTEAFF. DNA for the CDR3: TGTGCCTGGGACCGGGACAGGGGGTACACTGAAGCTTTCTTT. V usage is TRBV30 and J usage is TRBJ1-1, with 11 positions matching TRBD1. After removal of 5 bases from V and 3 bases from J, the junction contained 5 bases not matched to a gene. The CDR3 contains 14 residues. Per the germline V gene, CDR1 is GTSNPN and CDR2 is SVGIG (reference sequence).

The chain uses TRBV11-2 and TRBJ1-2; D is perhaps TRBD1 (6 bases). The CDR3 runs 15 residues. CDR1 is SGHAT and CDR2 is FQNNGV in the germline V gene. V was trimmed by 0 bases and J by 7 bases, leaving 15 bases between them. CDR3 loop: CASSLEAGDPFGYTF. The DNA for the CDR3 is TGTGCCAGCAGCTTAGAAGCAGGGGACCCTTTTGGCTACACCTTC.

This chain connects TRBV29-1 to TRBJ1-2; D is perhaps TRBD1 (6 bases). Germline V gene sequence: CDR1 SQVTM, CDR2 ANQGSEA. V dropped 1 base and J dropped 8 bases, with 14 bases sitting between them. The CDR3 covers 13 residues. The CDR3 DNA reads as TGCAGCGTTGAAGCCAGCAGGGGACTAGGCTACACCTTC. Its protein is CSVEASRGLGYTF.

The chain links TRBV11-2 to TRBJ2-7, with TRBD1 matching over 8 bases. The trim removed 6 bases at V and 3 bases at J, leaving 10 bases unmatched. In germline, CDR1 is SGHAT, CDR2 FQNNGV. CDR3 size: 15 residues. CDR3 region: CASSQTGVRFYEQYF. The DNA of the CDR3 is TGTGCCAGCAGTCAGACAGGGGTGAGATTCTACGAGCAGTACTTC.

The V call is TRBV6-5, the J call TRBJ2-3, with D perhaps TRBD1 (5 bases). V lost 5 bases and J 0 bases, leaving 6 bases between the germline ends. Germline CDR1 is MNHEY and CDR2 is SVGAGI. This CDR3 contains 13 residues. CDR3 coding DNA: TGTGCCAGCAGTGGGGCTAGCACAGATACGCAGTATTTT. It is translated as CASSGASTDTQYF.

The chain links TRBV27 to TRBJ2-5; D unresolved. This CDR3 comprises 12 residues. The V gene lost 2 bases and the J gene lost 9 bases, with 10 bases spanning the gap. Germline V gene lookup returns CDR1 MNHEY and CDR2 SMNVEV (reference sequence). CDR3 region: CASSLDGASQYF. CDR3 DNA: TGTGCCAGCAGTTTAGATGGAGCGTCCCAGTACTTC.

The chain uses TRBV7-9 and TRBJ2-7, with D perhaps matching TRBD1 (6 bases). The V and J ends lost 2 bases and 5 bases respectively, with 7 bases between them. This CDR3 has 12 residues. Per germline, CDR1 SEHNR and CDR2 FQNEAQ (reference sequence). CDR3 residues: CASSLRGNEQYV. In DNA, the CDR3 is TGTGCCAGCAGCTTAAGGGGGAACGAGCAGTACGTC.

This clone was seen only a few times. The chain links TRBV13 to TRBJ2-1, with a tentative D call TRBD1 (5 bases). CDR1 is PRHDT and CDR2 is FYEKMQ in the germline V gene (reference sequence). The ends were cut back, 2 bases at V and 8 bases at J, with 16 bases in the middle. CDR3 length equals 15 residues. This CDR3 reads CASSLRQGLGDEQFF. CDR3 sequence (DNA): TGTGCCAGCAGCTTACGCCAGGGTCTTGGGGATGAGCAGTTCTTC. The complete variable domain, with remaining parts taken from reference TRBV13 and TRBJ2-1, reads AAGVIQSPRHLIKEKRETATLKCYPIPRHDTVYWYQQGPGQDPQFLISFYEKMQSDKGSIPDRFSAQQFSDYHSELNMSSLELGDSALYFCASSLRQGLGDEQFFGPGTRLTVL.